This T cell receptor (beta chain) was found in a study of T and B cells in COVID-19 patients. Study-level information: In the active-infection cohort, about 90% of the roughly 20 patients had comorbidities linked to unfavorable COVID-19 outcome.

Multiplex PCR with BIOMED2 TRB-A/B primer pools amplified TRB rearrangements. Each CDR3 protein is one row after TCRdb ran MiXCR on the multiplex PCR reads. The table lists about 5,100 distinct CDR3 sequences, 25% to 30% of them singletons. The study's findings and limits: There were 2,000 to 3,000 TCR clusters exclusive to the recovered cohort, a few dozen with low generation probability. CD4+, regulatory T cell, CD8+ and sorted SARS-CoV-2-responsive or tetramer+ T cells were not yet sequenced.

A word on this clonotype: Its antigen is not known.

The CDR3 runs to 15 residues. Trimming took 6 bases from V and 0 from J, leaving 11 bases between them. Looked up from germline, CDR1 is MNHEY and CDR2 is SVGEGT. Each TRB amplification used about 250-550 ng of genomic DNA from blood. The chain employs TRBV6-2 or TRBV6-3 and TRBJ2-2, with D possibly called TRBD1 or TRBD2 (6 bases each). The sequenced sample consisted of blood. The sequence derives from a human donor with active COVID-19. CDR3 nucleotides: TGTGCCAGCAGCTTAGGGGGGACGAACACCGGGGAGCTGTTTTTT. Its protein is CASSLGGTNTGELFF.